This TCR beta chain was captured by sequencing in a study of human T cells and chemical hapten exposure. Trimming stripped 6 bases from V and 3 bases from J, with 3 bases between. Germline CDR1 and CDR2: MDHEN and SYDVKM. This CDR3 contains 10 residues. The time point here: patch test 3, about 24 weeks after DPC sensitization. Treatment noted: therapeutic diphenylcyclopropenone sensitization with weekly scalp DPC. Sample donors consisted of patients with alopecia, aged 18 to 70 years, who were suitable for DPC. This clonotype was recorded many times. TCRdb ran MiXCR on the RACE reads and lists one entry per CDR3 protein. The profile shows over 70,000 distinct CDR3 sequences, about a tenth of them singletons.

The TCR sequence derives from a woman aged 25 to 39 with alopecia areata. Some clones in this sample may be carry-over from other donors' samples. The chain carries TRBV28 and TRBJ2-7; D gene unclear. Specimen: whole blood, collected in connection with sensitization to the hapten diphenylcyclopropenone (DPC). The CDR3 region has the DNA TGTGCCAGCAGCCACTACGAGCAGTACTTC. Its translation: CASSHYEQYF.